This TCR beta chain was observed in a study of T cell changes during pregnancy in multiple sclerosis. The repertoire was sequenced with immunoSEQ multiplex PCR; TCRdb's copy has only in-frame clones and lacks some. The table has about 54,000 clones, more than 85% seen once. This CDR3 region has 16 residues. The receptor was derived from a female donor in good health, enrolled as a control in a pregnancy study. The V and J genes are TRBV21-1 and TRBJ2-5; the table names TRBD1, a call not compared with the DNA. TRBV21-1 represents a pseudogene. The specimen comprised peripheral blood, sampled after pregnancy. Here the CDR3 DNA reads TGTGCCAGCAGCAAGGCTCGGGGACAGCAACAAGAGACCCAGTACTTC. Protein sequence: CASSKARGQQQETQYF.